These T cell receptor beta chains were read from a single sample in a study of blood T cell repertoires in COVID-19. Data came from immunoSEQ multiplex PCR; TCRdb stores just in-frame clones and leaves some out. The data hold some 62,000 clones, with around 90% observed a single time. The sequenced material came from peripheral blood. The origin of the receptors is a human donor in a cohort sampled during active COVID-19. The CDR3 runs from the conserved cysteine through the conserved F or W. Each record gives: J gene, clone size, D gene, V gene, CDR3 DNA, CDR3 protein. The D gene is left open where the match is weak. Some rows have no size entry. The others give once, few or many, or a class for an expanded clone.

TRBJ2-3,NA,TRBD2,TRBV19,TGTGCCAGTAGTATAGGCGGGGGGGCCTCAGATACGCAGTATTTT,CASSIGGGASDTQYF
TRBJ2-7,NA,NA,TRBV5-6,TGTGCCAGCAGCTTGGGGTGGACAACCTACGAGCAGTACTTC,CASSLGWTTYEQYF
TRBJ2-1,NA,NA,TRBV7-8,TGTGCCAGCAGCTTAGCGCCTGACTACTACAATGAGCAGTTCTTC,CASSLAPDYYNEQFF
TRBJ1-4,once,TRBD1,TRBV4-1,TGCGCCAGCAGCCAAGCCGGGGACAGGGTAAACGAAAAACTGTTTTTT,CASSQAGDRVNEKLFF
TRBJ2-7,NA,NA,TRBV6-5,TGTGCCAGCAGCCGGACAGAATCCTACGAGCAGTACTTC,CASSRTESYEQYF
TRBJ1-2,NA,NA,TRBV10-2,TGCGCCAGCAGTGACGGGATTGGCTATGGCTACACCTTC,CASSDGIGYGYTF
TRBJ1-2,NA,TRBD1,TRBV19,TGTGCCAGTACCCAACAGGGGGCTTATGGCTACACCTTC,CASTQQGAYGYTF
TRBJ2-2,NA,NA,TRBV21-1,TGTGCCAGCAGCAAAGACCCCCGGGAGGCCGGGGAGCTGTTTTTT,CASSKDPREAGELFF
TRBJ2-7,NA,TRBD2,TRBV19,TGTGCCAGTAGTATGTCAGCGGGAGGCTTCTACGAGCAGTACTTC,CASSMSAGGFYEQYF
TRBJ2-7,NA,NA,TRBV11-2,TGTGCCAGCAGCTTATGGGGGGGCCGCTACGAGCAGTACTTC,CASSLWGGRYEQYF
TRBJ2-5,NA,TRBD2,TRBV18,TGTGCCAGCTCACCTCTCCCTAGCGGGACAGAGACCCAGTACTTC,CASSPLPSGTETQYF